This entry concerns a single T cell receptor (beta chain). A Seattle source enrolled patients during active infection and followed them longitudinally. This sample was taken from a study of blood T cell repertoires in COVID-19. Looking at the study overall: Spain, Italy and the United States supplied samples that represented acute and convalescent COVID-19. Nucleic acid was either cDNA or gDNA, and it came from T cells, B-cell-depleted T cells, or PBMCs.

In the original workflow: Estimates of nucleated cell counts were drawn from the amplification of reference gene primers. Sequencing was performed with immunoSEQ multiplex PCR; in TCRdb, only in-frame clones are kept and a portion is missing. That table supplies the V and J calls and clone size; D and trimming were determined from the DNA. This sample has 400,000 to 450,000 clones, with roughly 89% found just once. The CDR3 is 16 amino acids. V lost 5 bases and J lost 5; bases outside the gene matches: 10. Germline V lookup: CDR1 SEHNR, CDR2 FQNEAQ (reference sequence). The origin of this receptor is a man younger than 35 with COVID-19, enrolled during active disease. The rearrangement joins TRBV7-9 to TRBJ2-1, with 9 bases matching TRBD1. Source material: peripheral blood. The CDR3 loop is CASSPPGTGYHNEQFF. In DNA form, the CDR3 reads TGTGCCAGCAGCCCCCCCGGGACAGGGTATCACAATGAGCAGTTCTTC. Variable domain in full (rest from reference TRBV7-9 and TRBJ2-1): DTGVSQNPRHKITKRGQNVTFRCDPISEHNRLYWYRQTLGQGPEFLTYFQNEAQLEKSRLLSDRFSAERPKGSFSTLEIQRTEQGDSAMYLCASSPPGTGYHNEQFFGPGTRLTVL.